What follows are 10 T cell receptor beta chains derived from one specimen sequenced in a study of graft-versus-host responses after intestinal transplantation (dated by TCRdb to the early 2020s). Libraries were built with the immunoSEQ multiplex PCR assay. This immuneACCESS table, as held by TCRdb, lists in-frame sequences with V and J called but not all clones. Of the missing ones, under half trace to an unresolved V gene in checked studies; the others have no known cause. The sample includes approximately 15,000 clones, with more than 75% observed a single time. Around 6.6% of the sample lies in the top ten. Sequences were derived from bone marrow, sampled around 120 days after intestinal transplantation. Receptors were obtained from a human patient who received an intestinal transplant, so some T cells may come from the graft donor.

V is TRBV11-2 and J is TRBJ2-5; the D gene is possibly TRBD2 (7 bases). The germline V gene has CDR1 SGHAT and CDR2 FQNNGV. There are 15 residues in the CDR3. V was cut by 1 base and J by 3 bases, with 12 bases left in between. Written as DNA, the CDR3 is TGTGCCAGCAGCTTAGGGGGAGGGGGGAAAGAGACCCAGTACTTC. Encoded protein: CASSLGGGGKETQYF.

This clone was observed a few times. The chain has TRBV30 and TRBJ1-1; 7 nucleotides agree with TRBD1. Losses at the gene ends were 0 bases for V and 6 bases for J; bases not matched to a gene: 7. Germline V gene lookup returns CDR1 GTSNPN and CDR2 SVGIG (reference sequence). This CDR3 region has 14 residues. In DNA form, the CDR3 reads TGTGCCTGGAGTGTAGCCCGGACAGGCTCTGAAGCTTTCTTT. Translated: CAWSVARTGSEAFF.

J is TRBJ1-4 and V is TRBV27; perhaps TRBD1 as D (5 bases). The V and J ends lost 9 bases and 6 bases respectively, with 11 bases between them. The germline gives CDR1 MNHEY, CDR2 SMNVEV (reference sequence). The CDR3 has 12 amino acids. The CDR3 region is CARRRGDEKLFF. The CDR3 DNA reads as TGTGCCAGGAGGAGGGGTGATGAAAAACTGTTTTTT.

DNA for the CDR3: TGTGCCAGTAGTATAGGGTACACTGAAGCTTTCTTT. Translated: CASSIGYTEAFF. The rearrangement joins TRBV19 to TRBJ1-1; no reliable D call. CDR3 length: 12 residues. Germline loops: CDR1 LNHDA, CDR2 SQIVND (reference sequence). Trimming took 1 base from V and 3 from J, leaving 3 bases between them.

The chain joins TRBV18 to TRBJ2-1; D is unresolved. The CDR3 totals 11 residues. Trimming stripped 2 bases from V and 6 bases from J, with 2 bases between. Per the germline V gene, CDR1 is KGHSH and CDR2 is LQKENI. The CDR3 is CASSPGNEQFF. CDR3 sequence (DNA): TGTGCCAGCTCACCAGGCAATGAGCAGTTCTTC.

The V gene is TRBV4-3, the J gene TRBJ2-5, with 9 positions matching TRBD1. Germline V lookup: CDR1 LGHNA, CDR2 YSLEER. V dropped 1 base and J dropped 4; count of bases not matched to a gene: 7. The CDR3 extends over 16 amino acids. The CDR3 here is CASSQAIQGAGETQYF. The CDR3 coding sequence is TGCGCCAGCAGCCAAGCGATACAGGGGGCGGGAGAGACCCAGTACTTC.

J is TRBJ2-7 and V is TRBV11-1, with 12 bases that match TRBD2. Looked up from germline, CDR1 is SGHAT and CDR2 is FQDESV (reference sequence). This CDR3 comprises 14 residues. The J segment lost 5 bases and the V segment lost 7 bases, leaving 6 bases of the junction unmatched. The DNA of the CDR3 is TGTGCCAGCATCCCGACTAGCGGGAGTAACGAGCAGTACTTC. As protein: CASIPTSGSNEQYF.

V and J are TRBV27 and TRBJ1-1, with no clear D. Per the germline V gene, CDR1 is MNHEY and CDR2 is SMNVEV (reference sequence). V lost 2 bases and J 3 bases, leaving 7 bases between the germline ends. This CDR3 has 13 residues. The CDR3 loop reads CASSLTIHTEAFF. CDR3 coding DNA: TGTGCCAGCAGTTTAACGATCCACACTGAAGCTTTCTTT.

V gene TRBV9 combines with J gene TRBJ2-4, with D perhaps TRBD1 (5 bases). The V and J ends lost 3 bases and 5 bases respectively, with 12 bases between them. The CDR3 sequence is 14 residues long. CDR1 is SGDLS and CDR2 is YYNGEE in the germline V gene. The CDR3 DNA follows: TGTGCCAGCAGCGGCGGACCGACAGAAAACATTCAGTACTTC. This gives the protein CASSGGPTENIQYF.

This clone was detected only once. Here the CDR3 DNA reads TGTGCCAGCAGTTACGTCGGCTCCAGTCAAGAGACCCAGTACTTC. As protein: CASSYVGSSQETQYF. The chain joins TRBV6-5 to TRBJ2-5; no clear D gene. V lost 2 bases and J 2 bases, leaving 12 bases between the germline ends. Per the germline V gene, CDR1 is MNHEY and CDR2 is SVGAGI. The CDR3 contains 15 residues.